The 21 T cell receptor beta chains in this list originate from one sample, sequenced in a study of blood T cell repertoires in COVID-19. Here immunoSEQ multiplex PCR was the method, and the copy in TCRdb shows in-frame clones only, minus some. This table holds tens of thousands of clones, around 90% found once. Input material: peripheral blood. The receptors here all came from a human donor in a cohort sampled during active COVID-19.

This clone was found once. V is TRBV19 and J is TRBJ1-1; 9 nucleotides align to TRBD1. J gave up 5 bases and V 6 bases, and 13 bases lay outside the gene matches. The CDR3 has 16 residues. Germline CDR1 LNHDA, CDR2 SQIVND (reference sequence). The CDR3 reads CASSILIGTGLTEAFF. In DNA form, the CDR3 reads TGTGCCAGTAGCATTTTAATCGGGACAGGGTTAACTGAAGCTTTCTTT.

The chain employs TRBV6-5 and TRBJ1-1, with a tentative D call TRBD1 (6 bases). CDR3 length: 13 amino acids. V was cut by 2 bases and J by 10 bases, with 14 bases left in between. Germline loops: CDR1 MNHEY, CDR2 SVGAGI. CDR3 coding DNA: TGTGCCAGCAGTTACGGGGGCGAAGTCGCAGCTTTCTTT. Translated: CASSYGGEVAAFF.

This CDR3 reads CASRLGLAGGPETQYF. The CDR3 DNA is TGTGCCAGCAGGCTCGGACTAGCGGGGGGGCCGGAGACCCAGTACTTC. The V gene is TRBV2, the J gene TRBJ2-5; 15 nucleotides align to TRBD2. The junction had 7 bases not matched to a gene; V was cut back by 6 bases and J by 5 bases. The CDR3 consists of 16 residues. CDR1 and CDR2 (germline): SNHLY, FYNNEI.

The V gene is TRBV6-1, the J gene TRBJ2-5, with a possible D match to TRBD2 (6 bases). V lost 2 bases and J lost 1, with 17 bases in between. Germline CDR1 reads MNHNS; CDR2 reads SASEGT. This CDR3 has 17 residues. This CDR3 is CASSESLTSSLQETQYF. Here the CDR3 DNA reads TGTGCCAGCAGTGAAAGTTTAACTAGCAGCCTCCAAGAGACCCAGTACTTC.

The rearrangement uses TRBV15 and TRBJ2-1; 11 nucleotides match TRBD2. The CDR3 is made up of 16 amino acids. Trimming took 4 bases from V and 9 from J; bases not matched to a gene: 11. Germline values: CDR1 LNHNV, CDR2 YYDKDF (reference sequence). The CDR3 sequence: CATSKIAGGPQGEQFF. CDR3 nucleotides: TGTGCCACCAGCAAAATAGCGGGAGGGCCTCAGGGTGAGCAGTTCTTC.

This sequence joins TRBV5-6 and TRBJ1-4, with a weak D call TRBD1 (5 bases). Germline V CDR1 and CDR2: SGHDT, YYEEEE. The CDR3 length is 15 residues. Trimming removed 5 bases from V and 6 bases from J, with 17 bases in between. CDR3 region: CASSQLQGGDEKLFF. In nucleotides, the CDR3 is TGTGCCAGCAGTCAGCTCCAGGGAGGGGATGAAAAACTGTTTTTT.

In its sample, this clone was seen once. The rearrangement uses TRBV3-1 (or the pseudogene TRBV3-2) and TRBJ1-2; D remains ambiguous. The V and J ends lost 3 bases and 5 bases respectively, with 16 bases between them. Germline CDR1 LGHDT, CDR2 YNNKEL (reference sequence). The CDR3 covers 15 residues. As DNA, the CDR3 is TGTGCCAGCAGCCACCTTGGGGAGGTCTCATATGGCTACACCTTC. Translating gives CASSHLGEVSYGYTF.

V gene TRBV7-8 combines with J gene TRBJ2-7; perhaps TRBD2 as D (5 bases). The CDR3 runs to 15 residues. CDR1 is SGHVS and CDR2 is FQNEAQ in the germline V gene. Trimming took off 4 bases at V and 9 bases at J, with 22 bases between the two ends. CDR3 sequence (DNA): TGTGCCAGCAGCTCGATGGACGGGATCTACGTAGGGCAGTACTTC. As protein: CASSSMDGIYVGQYF.

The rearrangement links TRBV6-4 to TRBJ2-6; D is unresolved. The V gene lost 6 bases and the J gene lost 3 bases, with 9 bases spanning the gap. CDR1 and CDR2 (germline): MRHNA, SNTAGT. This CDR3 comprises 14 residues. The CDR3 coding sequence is TGTGCCAGCAGCCCCAGTCTTGGGGCCAACGTCCTGACTTTC. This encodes CASSPSLGANVLTF.

For the CDR3, the DNA is TGTGCCAGCAGAGGGACAGTTAACTATGGCTACACCTTC. The encoded protein is CASRGTVNYGYTF. This chain connects TRBV6-5 to TRBJ1-2; 7 nucleotides line up with TRBD1. V lost 6 bases and J lost 1; bases outside the gene matches: 2. The CDR3 consists of 13 residues. The germline V gene encodes CDR1 MNHEY and CDR2 SVGAGI.

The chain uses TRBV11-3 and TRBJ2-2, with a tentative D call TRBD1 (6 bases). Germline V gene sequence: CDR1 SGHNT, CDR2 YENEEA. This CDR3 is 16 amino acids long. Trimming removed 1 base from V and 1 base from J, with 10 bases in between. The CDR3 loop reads CASSLGTDRNTGELFF. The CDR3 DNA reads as TGTGCCAGCAGCTTAGGGACAGACAGGAACACCGGGGAGCTGTTTTTT.

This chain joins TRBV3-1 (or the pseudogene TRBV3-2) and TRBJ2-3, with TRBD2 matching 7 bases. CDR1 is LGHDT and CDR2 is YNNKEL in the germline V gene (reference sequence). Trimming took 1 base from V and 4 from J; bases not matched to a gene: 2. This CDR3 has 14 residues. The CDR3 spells CASSQVGRSDTQYF. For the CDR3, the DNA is TGTGCCAGCAGCCAAGTCGGGAGGTCAGATACGCAGTATTTT.

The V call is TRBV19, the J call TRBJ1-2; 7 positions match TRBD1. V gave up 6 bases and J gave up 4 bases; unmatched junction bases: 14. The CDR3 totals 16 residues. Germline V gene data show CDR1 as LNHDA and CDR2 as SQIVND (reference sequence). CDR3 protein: CASSDLTRGIGYGYTF. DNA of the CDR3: TGTGCCAGTAGCGATCTAACCAGGGGGATTGGCTATGGCTACACCTTC.

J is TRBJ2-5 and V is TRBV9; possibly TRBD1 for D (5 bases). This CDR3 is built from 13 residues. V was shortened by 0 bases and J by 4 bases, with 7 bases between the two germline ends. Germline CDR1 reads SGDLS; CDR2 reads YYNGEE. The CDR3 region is CASSVGGLETQYF. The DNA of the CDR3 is TGTGCCAGCAGCGTAGGGGGCCTAGAGACCCAGTACTTC. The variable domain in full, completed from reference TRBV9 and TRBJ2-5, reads DSGVTQTPKHLITATGQRVTLRCSPRSGDLSVYWYQQSLDQGLQFLIQYYNGEERAKGNILERFSAQQFPDLHSELNLSSLELGDSALYFCASSVGGLETQYFGPGTRLLVL.

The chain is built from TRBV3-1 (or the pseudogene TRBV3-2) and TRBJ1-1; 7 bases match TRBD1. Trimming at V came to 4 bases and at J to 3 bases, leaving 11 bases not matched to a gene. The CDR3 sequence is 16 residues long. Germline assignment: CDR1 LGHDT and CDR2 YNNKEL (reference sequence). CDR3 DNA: TGTGCCAGCAGCCGGAAGACAGGGTGGTGGGACACTGAAGCTTTCTTT. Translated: CASSRKTGWWDTEAFF.

Written as DNA, the CDR3 is TGCAGCGTGGACAGGTTAAACACTGAAGCTTTCTTT. Protein: CSVDRLNTEAFF. The chain links TRBV29-1 to TRBJ1-1; 7 positions agree with TRBD1. Per germline, CDR1 SQVTM and CDR2 ANQGSEA. The CDR3 covers 12 residues. Losses at the gene ends were 6 bases for V and 2 bases for J; bases not matched to a gene: 3.

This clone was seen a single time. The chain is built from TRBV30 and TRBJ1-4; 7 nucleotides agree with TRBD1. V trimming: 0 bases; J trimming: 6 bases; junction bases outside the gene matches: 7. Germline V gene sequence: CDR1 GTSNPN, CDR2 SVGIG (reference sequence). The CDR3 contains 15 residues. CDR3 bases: TGTGCCTGGAGTGTATCAGGGGGGAAGTATGAAAAACTGTTTTTT. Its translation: CAWSVSGGKYEKLFF.

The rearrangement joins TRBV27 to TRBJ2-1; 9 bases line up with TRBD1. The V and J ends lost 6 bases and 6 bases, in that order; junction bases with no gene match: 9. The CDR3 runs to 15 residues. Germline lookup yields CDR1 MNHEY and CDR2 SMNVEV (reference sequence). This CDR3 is CASSTNRGQGNEQFF. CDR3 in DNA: TGTGCCAGCAGCACAAACAGGGGGCAGGGCAATGAGCAGTTCTTC.

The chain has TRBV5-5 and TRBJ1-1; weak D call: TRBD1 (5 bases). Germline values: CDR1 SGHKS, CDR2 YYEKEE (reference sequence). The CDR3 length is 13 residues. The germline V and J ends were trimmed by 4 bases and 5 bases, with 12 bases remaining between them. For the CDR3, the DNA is TGTGCCAGCAGCCCTTCAGGGATTACTGAAGCTTTCTTT. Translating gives CASSPSGITEAFF.

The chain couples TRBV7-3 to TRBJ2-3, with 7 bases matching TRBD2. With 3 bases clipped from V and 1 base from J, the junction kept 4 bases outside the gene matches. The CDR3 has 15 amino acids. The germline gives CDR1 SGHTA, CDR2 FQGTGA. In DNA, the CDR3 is TGTGCCAGCAGCTTTGGCGGGGGTCGCACAGATACGCAGTATTTT. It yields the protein CASSFGGGRTDTQYF.

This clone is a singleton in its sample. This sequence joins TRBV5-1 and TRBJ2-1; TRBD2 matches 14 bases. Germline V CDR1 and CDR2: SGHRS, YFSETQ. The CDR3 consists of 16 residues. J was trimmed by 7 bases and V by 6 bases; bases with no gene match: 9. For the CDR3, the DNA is TGCGCCAGCACCGGAGGACTAGCGGGAGGAGGTAATGAGCAGTTCTTC. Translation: CASTGGLAGGGNEQFF.